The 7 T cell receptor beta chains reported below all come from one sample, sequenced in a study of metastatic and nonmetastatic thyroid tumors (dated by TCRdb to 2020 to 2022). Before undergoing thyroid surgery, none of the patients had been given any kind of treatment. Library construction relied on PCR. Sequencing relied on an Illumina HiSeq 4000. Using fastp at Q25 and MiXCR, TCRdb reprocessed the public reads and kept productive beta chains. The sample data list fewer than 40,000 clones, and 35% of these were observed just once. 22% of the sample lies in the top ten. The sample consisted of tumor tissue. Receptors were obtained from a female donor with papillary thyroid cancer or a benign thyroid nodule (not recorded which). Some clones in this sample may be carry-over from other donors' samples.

The CDR3 reads CASSPGQDKQPQHF. The CDR3 region has the DNA TGCGCCAGCAGCCCGGGACAGGATAAACAGCCCCAGCATTTT. The V and J genes are TRBV5-1 and TRBJ1-5, with 8 bases fitting TRBD1. This CDR3 has 14 residues. V lost 4 bases and J lost 7; bases outside the gene matches: 7. CDR1 is SGHRS and CDR2 is YFSETQ in the germline V gene.

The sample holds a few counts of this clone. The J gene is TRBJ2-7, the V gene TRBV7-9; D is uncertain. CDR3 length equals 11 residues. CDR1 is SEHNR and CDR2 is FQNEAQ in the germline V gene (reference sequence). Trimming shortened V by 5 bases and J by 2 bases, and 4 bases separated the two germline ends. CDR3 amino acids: CASSVTYEQYF. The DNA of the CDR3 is TGTGCCAGCAGCGTCACCTACGAGCAGTACTTC. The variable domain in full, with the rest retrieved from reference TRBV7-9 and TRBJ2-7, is DTGVSQNPRHKITKRGQNVTFRCDPISEHNRLYWYRQTLGQGPEFLTYFQNEAQLEKSRLLSDRFSAERPKGSFSTLEIQRTEQGDSAMYLCASSVTYEQYFGPGTRLTVT.

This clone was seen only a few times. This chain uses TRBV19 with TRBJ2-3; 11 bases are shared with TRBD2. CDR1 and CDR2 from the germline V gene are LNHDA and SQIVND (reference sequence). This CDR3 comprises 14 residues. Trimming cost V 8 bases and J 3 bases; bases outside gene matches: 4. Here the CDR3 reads CASFSGRGTDTQYF. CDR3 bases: TGTGCCAGTTTTAGCGGGAGGGGGACAGATACGCAGTATTTT.

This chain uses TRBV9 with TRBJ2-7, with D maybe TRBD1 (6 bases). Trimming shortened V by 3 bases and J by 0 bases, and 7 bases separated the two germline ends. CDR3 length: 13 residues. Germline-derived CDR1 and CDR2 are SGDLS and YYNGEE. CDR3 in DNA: TGTGCCAGCAGCGCGGGACACTCCTACGAGCAGTACTTC. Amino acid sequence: CASSAGHSYEQYF.

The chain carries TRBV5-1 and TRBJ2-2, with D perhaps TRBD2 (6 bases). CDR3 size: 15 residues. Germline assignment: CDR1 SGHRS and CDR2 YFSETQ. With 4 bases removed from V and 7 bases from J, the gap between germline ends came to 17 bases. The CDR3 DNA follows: TGCGCCAGCAGCGCCACTAGCAGCCCCAGCGGGGAGCTGTTTTTT. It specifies CASSATSSPSGELFF.

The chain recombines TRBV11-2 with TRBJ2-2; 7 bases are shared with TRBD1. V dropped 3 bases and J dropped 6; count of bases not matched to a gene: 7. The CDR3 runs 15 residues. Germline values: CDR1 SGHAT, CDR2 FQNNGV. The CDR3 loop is CASSFRDSFAGELFF. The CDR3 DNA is TGTGCCAGCAGCTTCCGGGACAGTTTTGCCGGGGAGCTGTTTTTT.

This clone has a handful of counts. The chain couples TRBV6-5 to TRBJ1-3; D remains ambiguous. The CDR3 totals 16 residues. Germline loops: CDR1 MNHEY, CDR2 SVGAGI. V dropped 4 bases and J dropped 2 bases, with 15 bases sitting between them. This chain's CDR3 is CASSCSVGLPGNTIYF. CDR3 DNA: TGTGCCAGCAGTTGCTCAGTGGGGTTACCTGGAAACACCATATATTTT.